This entry concerns a single T cell receptor beta chain. CDR1 and CDR2 from the germline V gene are LNHNV and YYDKDF (reference sequence). This CDR3 has 16 amino acids. The germline V and J ends were trimmed by 0 bases and 8 bases, with 17 bases remaining between them. The data stem from a study of CD8 T cells in ankylosing spondylitis. Using its own MiXCR run on the 5' RACE reads, TCRdb lists one record per CDR3 protein. The repertoire holds a few hundred thousand distinct CDR3 sequences, roughly 20% seen once, with around 12% in the top ten. Sample: blood, either unsorted or a sorted T cell fraction (not recorded which). This TCR was recovered from a male donor with ankylosing spondylitis or in good health (not recorded which). The genes are TRBV15 and TRBJ2-1; maybe TRBD2 (5 bases). The CDR3 DNA sequence: TGTGCCACCAGCAGAGATGAGCGGACCTATAGAGATGAGCAGTTCTTC. Amino acids: CATSRDERTYRDEQFF.